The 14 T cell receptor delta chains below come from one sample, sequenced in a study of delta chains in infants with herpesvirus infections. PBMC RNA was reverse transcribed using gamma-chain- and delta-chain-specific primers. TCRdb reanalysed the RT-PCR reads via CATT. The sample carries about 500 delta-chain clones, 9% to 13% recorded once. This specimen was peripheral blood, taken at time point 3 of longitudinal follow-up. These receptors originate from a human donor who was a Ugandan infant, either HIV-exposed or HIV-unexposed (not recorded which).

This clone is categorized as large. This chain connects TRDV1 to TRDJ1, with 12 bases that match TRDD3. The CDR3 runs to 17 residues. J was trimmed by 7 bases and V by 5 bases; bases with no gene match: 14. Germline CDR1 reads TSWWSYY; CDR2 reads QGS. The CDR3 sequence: CALGSPLTGGYLFKLIF. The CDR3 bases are TGTGCTCTTGGGTCGCCACTTACTGGGGGATACCTCTTTAAACTCATCTTT.

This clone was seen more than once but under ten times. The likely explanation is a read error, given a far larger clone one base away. The CDR3 sequence: CALGEGRGTRSDKLIF. In nucleotides, the CDR3 is TGTGCTCTTGGGGAAGGCCGGGGGACACGCTCCGATAAACTCATCTTT. The chain is built from TRDV1 and TRDJ1, with D perhaps matching TRDD3 (6 bases). Trimming took 2 bases from V and 3 from J, leaving 16 bases between them. The CDR3 runs to 16 residues. Germline V gives CDR1 TSWWSYY, CDR2 QGS.

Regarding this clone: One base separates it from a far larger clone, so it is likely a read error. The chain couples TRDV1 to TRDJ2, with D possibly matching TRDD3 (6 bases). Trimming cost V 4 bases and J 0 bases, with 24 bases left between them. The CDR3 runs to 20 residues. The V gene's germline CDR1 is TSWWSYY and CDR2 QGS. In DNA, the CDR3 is TGTGCTCTTGGGGGGGACCGTAGAGGGATATCCCACTCTTTGACAGCACAACTCTTCTTT. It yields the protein CALGGDRRGISHSLTAQLFF.

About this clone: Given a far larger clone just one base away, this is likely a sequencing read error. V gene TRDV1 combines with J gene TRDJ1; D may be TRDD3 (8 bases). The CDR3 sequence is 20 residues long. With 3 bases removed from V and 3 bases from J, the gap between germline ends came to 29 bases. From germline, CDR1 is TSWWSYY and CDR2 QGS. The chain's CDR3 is CALGEGLPAVLGDPPDKLIF. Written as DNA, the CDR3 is TGTGCTCTTGGGGAGGGCCTTCCTGCGGTGTTGGGGGATCCTCCCGATAAACTCATCTTT.

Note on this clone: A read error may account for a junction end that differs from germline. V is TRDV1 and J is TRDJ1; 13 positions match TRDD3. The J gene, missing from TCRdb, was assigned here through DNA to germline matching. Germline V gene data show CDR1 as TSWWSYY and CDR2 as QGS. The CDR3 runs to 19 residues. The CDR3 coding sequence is TGTGCCCTTGGGAAAAAGGGGGACTGGGGGATACGGTGCGCCGATAAACTCATCTTT. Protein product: CALGKKGDWGIRCADKLIF.

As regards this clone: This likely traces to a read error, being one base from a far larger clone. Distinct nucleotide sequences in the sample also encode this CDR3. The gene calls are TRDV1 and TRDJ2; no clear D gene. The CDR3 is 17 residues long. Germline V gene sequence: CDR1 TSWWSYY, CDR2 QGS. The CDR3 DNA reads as TGTGCTCTTGGGGAATCCGCCTCCCTCCCCTTGACAGCACAACTCTTCTTC. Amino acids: CALGESASLPLTAQLFF.

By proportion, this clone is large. CDR3 residues: CALGELEETILGDTDKLIF. Written as DNA, the CDR3 is TGTGCTCTTGGGGAACTGGAGGAGACCATACTGGGGGACACCGATAAACTCATCTTT. The chain couples TRDV1 to TRDJ1; 8 bases agree with TRDD3. The CDR3 sequence is 19 residues long. Unmatched junction bases numbered 12, after V lost 0 bases and J lost 0 bases. Germline V gives CDR1 TSWWSYY, CDR2 QGS.

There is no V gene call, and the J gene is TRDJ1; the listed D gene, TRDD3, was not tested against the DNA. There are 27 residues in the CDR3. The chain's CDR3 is CATRYLPLKQQHWAYWGIRGDTDKLIF. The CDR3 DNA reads TGTGCCACACGTTATCTGCCTTTAAAGCAGCAGCACTGGGCGTACTGGGGGATAAGGGGGGACACCGATAAACTCATCTTT.

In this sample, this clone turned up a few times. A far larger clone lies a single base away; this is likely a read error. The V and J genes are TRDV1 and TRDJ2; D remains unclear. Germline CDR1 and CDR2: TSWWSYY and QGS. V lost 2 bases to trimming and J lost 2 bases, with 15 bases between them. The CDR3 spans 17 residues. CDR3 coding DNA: TGTGCTCTTGGGGAATCCACCTCCCTCCCCTTGACAGCACAACTCTTCTTT. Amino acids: CALGESTSLPLTAQLFF.

CDR3 nucleotide sequence: TGTGCCTGTGACACCGTACTGGGGGATACTGACACCGATAAACTCATCTTT. Translation gives CACDTVLGDTDTDKLIF. The chain links TRDV2 to TRDJ1; 12 bases match TRDD3. No J gene was available from TCRdb, and it was assigned here by a germline match of the DNA. Trimming cost V 0 bases and J 0 bases; bases outside gene matches: 4. The germline V gene encodes CDR1 GEAIGNYY and CDR2 EKD. The CDR3 runs to 17 residues.

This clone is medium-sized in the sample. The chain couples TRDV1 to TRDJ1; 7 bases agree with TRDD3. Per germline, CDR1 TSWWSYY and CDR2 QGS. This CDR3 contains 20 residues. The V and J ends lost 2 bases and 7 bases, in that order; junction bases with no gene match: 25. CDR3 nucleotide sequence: TGTGCTCTTGGGGAATCGCTCCTGTTTTCGTACTGGGGTTTCGGGCCTAAACTCATCTTT. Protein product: CALGESLLFSYWGFGPKLIF.

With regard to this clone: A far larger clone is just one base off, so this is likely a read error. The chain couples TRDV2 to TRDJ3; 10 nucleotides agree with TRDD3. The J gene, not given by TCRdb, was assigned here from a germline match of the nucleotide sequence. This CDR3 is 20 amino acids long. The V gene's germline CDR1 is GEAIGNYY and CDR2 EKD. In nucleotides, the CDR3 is TGTGCCTGTGACACCGACTGGGGGATTAGGGGTCCCTGGGACACCCAACAGATGTTTTTC. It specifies CACDTDWGIRGPWDTQQMFF.

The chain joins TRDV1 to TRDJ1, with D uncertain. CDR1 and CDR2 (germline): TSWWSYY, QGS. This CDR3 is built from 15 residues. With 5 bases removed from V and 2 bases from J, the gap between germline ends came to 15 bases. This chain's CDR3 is CALGKRGTGTDKLIF. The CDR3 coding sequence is TGTGCTCTTGGGAAGAGGGGTACGGGGACCGATAAACTCATCTTT.

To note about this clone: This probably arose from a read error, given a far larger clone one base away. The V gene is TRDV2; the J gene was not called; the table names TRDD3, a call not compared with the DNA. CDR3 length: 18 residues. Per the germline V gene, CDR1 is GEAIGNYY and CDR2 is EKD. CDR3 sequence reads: CACLTGGHTYSYTDKPIF. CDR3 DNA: TGTGCCTGTCTTACTGGGGGACACACTTACTCGTACACCGATAAACCCATCTTT.